Each of the 29 T cell receptor beta chains below was sequenced from the same sample in a study of blood T cell repertoires in COVID-19. Method: immunoSEQ multiplex PCR; TCRdb's copy keeps in-frame clones and lacks some. The sample shows some 300,000 clones, under 90% of them seen only once. Sequencing was done on a sample of peripheral blood. These receptors all come from a woman in her thirties with COVID-19, enrolled during active disease.

The V gene is TRBV19, the J gene TRBJ2-7, with 10 bases lining up with TRBD2. The CDR3 is 13 residues long. Germline-derived CDR1 and CDR2 are LNHDA and SQIVND (reference sequence). The V and J ends lost 5 bases and 4 bases, in that order; junction bases with no gene match: 2. CDR3 protein: CASSPSGGYEQYF. CDR3 bases: TGTGCCAGTAGTCCTAGCGGGGGTTACGAGCAGTACTTC.

The CDR3 DNA reads TGTGCCAGCAGCTTGGGGACTAGCGGGGGGTTTAATGAGCAGTTCTTC. Its protein product is CASSLGTSGGFNEQFF. The J gene is TRBJ2-1, the V gene TRBV5-4; 14 bases align to TRBD2. Germline lookup yields CDR1 SGHNT and CDR2 YYREEE (reference sequence). The CDR3 covers 16 residues. The junction had 3 bases not matched to a gene; V was cut back by 0 bases and J by 7 bases.

The chain recombines TRBV5-1 with TRBJ2-2; tentative D call: TRBD1 (7 bases). The V end lost 4 bases, the J end lost 3 bases, and 19 bases lay between the germline ends. CDR3 length: 17 amino acids. CDR1 and CDR2 from the germline V gene are SGHRS and YFSETQ. CDR3 sequence reads: CASSQGGSFQHTGELFF. CDR3 DNA: TGCGCCAGCAGCCAGGGGGGTTCATTCCAACACACCGGGGAGCTGTTTTTT.

Regarding this clone: Its ends do not fully match the called genes, so a read error is possible. The J gene is TRBJ2-5, the V gene TRBV7-7, with TRBD2 matching over 8 bases. The CDR3 has 16 amino acids. Germline lookup yields CDR1 SSHAT and CDR2 FNYEAQ (reference sequence). The CDR3 is CASSLGVAGGQETQYF. Written as DNA, the CDR3 is TGTGCTAGCAGCTTAGGGGTTGCGGGAGGCCAAGAGACCCAGTACTTC.

The rearrangement links TRBV2 to TRBJ1-2; D remains ambiguous. Germline-derived CDR1 and CDR2 are SNHLY and FYNNEI. V was clipped by 6 bases and J by 2 bases, with 4 bases between them. The CDR3 consists of 11 residues. CDR3 nucleotide sequence: TGTGCCAGCAGAGCCAACTATGGCTACACCTTC. Translating it yields CASRANYGYTF.

This chain links TRBV19 with TRBJ2-6; D call uncertain. Deletions cut 4 bases from V and 0 bases from J, with 7 bases between. Germline V gene sequence: CDR1 LNHDA, CDR2 SQIVND (reference sequence). CDR3 length: 15 residues. As DNA, the CDR3 is TGTGCCAGTAGTAGAGGAAGCTCTGGGGCCAACGTCCTGACTTTC. Translation: CASSRGSSGANVLTF.

This rearrangement joins TRBV3-1 (or the pseudogene TRBV3-2) to TRBJ1-2; D not certain. The CDR3 totals 15 residues. CDR1 is LGHDT, CDR2 YNNKEL, per germline (reference sequence). V lost 1 base and J 5 bases, leaving 14 bases between the germline ends. The CDR3 bases are TGTGCCAGCAGCCAAGCAAACGCCAGGAATTATGGCTACACCTTC. This encodes CASSQANARNYGYTF.

The chain has TRBV27 and TRBJ1-3; 9 nucleotides line up with TRBD1. V was clipped by 5 bases and J by 2 bases; unmatched bases: 10. There are 17 residues in the CDR3. Germline CDR1 and CDR2: MNHEY and SMNVEV (reference sequence). CDR3 in DNA: TGTGCCAGCAGTCCCTGGGGTGGGACAGGGACTGGAAACACCATATATTTT. Its protein is CASSPWGGTGTGNTIYF.

V and J are TRBV5-8 and TRBJ1-6; TRBD1 agrees at 7 bases. The germline V gene encodes CDR1 SGHTS and CDR2 YDEGEE. J was trimmed by 4 bases and V by 3 bases; bases with no gene match: 4. The CDR3 covers 15 residues. The CDR3, as DNA: TGTGCCAGCAGCTCCGGACAGGTTTATAATTCACCCCTCCACTTT. Translated: CASSSGQVYNSPLHF.

The chain has TRBV6-6 and TRBJ2-2; 8 nucleotides match TRBD2. The germline V gene encodes CDR1 MNHNY and CDR2 SVGAGI (reference sequence). The CDR3 has 20 amino acids. Trimming at V came to 7 bases and at J to 0 bases, leaving 19 bases not matched to a gene. The CDR3 region is CASNYLGPAGGVPNTGELFF. CDR3 in DNA: TGTGCCAGCAACTACCTGGGTCCCGCGGGGGGCGTTCCGAACACCGGGGAGCTGTTTTTT.

The chain is built from TRBV3-1 (or the pseudogene TRBV3-2) and TRBJ1-1; 8 bases fit TRBD1. Germline loops: CDR1 LGHDT, CDR2 YNNKEL (reference sequence). V lost 6 bases and J lost 4; bases outside the gene matches: 13. There are 16 residues in the CDR3. The CDR3 sequence is CASRLTGVGVSTEAFF. CDR3 DNA: TGTGCCAGCAGGTTGACAGGGGTCGGGGTTAGCACTGAAGCTTTCTTT.

The V gene is TRBV5-6, the J gene TRBJ2-1, with 9 bases aligning to TRBD2. This CDR3 is built from 15 residues. V shed 4 bases and J 9 bases; nucleotides not matched to a gene: 11. Germline CDR1 reads SGHDT; CDR2 reads YYEEEE. The DNA of the CDR3 is TGTGCCAGCAGCGGCTTCGGCGGGGGGGCCTTTGAGCAGTTCTTC. Residues: CASSGFGGGAFEQFF.

This clone showed up just once. This chain connects TRBV30 to TRBJ1-1; 8 bases align to TRBD1. The CDR3 totals 16 residues. CDR1 and CDR2 (germline): GTSNPN, SVGIG (reference sequence). V gave up 1 base and J gave up 7 bases; unmatched junction bases: 14. The CDR3 region has the DNA TGTGCCTGGAGTGCCCCTAGGCAGGGGGCGCATGATGAAGCTTTCTTT. Amino acids: CAWSAPRQGAHDEAFF.

This clone showed up just once. This chain links TRBV7-2 with TRBJ2-5, with TRBD2 matching 7 bases. V lost 1 base and J lost 7; bases outside the gene matches: 12. Germline values: CDR1 SGHTA, CDR2 FQGNSA. This CDR3 region has 16 residues. The CDR3 nucleotides read TGTGCCAGCAGCTTAGGCCGCGGGAGCCGGTGGGGGACCCAGTACTTC. Its protein product is CASSLGRGSRWGTQYF.

V and J are TRBV5-4 and TRBJ1-1; 7 positions match TRBD1. The CDR3 length is 13 residues. J was trimmed by 2 bases and V by 5 bases; bases with no gene match: 3. CDR1 is SGHNT, CDR2 YYREEE, per germline (reference sequence). The CDR3 loop is CASRDRQNTEAFF. CDR3 in DNA: TGTGCCAGCAGGGACAGGCAAAACACTGAAGCTTTCTTT.

The chain is built from TRBV6-5 and TRBJ1-2, with D possibly TRBD1 on 5 matching bases. CDR1 is MNHEY and CDR2 is SVGAGI in the germline V gene. This CDR3 has 13 amino acids. The germline V and J ends were trimmed by 10 bases and 5 bases, with 17 bases remaining between them. The DNA of the CDR3 is TGTGCCACCCAAACGGGGGGGATGTATGGCTACACCTTC. Protein: CATQTGGMYGYTF.

The chain links TRBV5-1 to TRBJ2-3; TRBD1 might be the D (5 bases). Trimming cost V 0 bases and J 1 base, with 9 bases left between them. Germline V CDR1 and CDR2: SGHRS, YFSETQ. This CDR3 has 15 residues. The CDR3 DNA reads TGCGCCAGCAGCTTGGTAGGGGCTGGCACAGATACGCAGTATTTT. This translates into CASSLVGAGTDTQYF.

The chain carries TRBV6-1 and TRBJ1-2; a weak D match, TRBD1 (6 bases). CDR3 length equals 13 residues. Between the trimmed V and J ends, which lost 7 bases and 8 bases, there was a span of 17 bases. Germline V gene data show CDR1 as MNHNS and CDR2 as SASEGT. The CDR3: CASNPHVGGGYTF. The DNA of the CDR3 is TGTGCCAGCAACCCCCACGTAGGGGGAGGCTACACCTTC.

The chain is built from TRBV20-1 and TRBJ1-6; D possibly corresponds to TRBD1 (5 bases). This CDR3 has 15 amino acids. Germline CDR1 reads DFQATT; CDR2 reads SNEGSKA (reference sequence). V was shortened by 3 bases and J by 9 bases, with 18 bases between the two germline ends. CDR3 protein: CSASLRAREGSPLHF. The CDR3 DNA reads as TGCAGTGCTAGTTTAAGGGCCAGGGAAGGTTCACCCCTCCACTTT.

V is TRBV5-1 and J is TRBJ2-7, with TRBD1 as a possible D gene (9 bases). This CDR3 region has 18 residues. Germline V lookup: CDR1 SGHRS, CDR2 YFSETQ. V dropped 0 bases and J dropped 4 bases, with 23 bases sitting between them. CDR3 in amino acids: CASSLAAGGQGFSYEQYF. DNA of the CDR3: TGCGCCAGCAGCTTGGCCGCGGGGGGACAGGGTTTTTCTTACGAGCAGTACTTC. Combining the CDR3 with reference TRBV5-1 and TRBJ2-7 gives the whole variable domain KAGVTQTPRYLIKTRGQQVTLSCSPISGHRSVSWYQQTPGQGLQFLFEYFSETQRNKGNFPGRFSGRQFSNSRSEMNVSTLELGDSALYLCASSLAAGGQGFSYEQYFGPGTRLTVT.

The V call is TRBV12-3 or TRBV12-4, the J call TRBJ2-1; no firm D call. This CDR3 is built from 10 residues. V was clipped by 8 bases and J by 5 bases, with 4 bases between them. CDR3 coding DNA: TGTGCCAGCGCAGACAATGAGCAGTTCTTC. It translates to CASADNEQFF.

This chain joins TRBV6-5 and TRBJ2-5; possible D gene TRBD2, 6 bases. V was shortened by 7 bases and J by 5 bases, with 14 bases between the two germline ends. The CDR3 has 13 amino acids. The germline CDR1 and CDR2 sequences are MNHEY and SVGAGI. The CDR3 DNA reads as TGTGCCAGCACCACACCCGGGGGTGAGACCCAGTACTTC. As protein: CASTTPGGETQYF.

The sample holds one count of this clone. V usage is TRBV28 and J usage is TRBJ1-3; D unresolved. The CDR3 sequence is 12 residues long. The germline V and J ends were trimmed by 8 bases and 1 base, with 6 bases remaining between them. Germline V lookup: CDR1 MDHEN, CDR2 SYDVKM. The CDR3 nucleotides read TGTGCCAGCGCAGATTCTGGAAACACCATATATTTT. It specifies CASADSGNTIYF.

The chain couples TRBV6-5 to TRBJ2-2; TRBD2 matches 10 bases. Germline V lookup: CDR1 MNHEY, CDR2 SVGAGI. J lost 3 bases, V lost 8 bases, and 3 bases had no gene match. The CDR3 sequence is 14 residues long. As DNA, the CDR3 is TGTGCCAGCCGGACTAGCGGTTACACCGGGGAGCTGTTTTTT. This translates into CASRTSGYTGELFF.

V usage is TRBV7-8 and J usage is TRBJ1-4; 9 bases are shared with TRBD1. The CDR3 spans 16 residues. Per germline, CDR1 SGHVS and CDR2 FQNEAQ. V trimming: 0 bases; J trimming: 8 bases; junction bases outside the gene matches: 7. DNA of the CDR3: TGTGCCAGCAGCTTAGCGGTTGGGACAGGGCCCGAAAAACTGTTTTTT. It specifies CASSLAVGTGPEKLFF.

This chain connects TRBV7-9 to TRBJ1-2, with D possibly being TRBD1 (5 bases). The CDR3 sequence is 13 residues long. Germline CDR1 and CDR2: SEHNR and FQNEAQ (reference sequence). V was cut by 3 bases and J by 6 bases, with 11 bases left in between. Here the CDR3 DNA reads TGTGCCAGCAGCTTTCTAGGGGAGGATGGCTACACCTTC. Translated: CASSFLGEDGYTF.

The J gene is TRBJ2-7, the V gene TRBV6-5; tentative D call: TRBD2 (5 bases). The germline V gene has CDR1 MNHEY and CDR2 SVGAGI. This CDR3 has 13 residues. V lost 6 bases and J lost 0, with 9 bases in between. The CDR3 DNA reads TGTGCCAGCAGGGCGGGCAGCTCCTACGAGCAGTACTTC. Protein product: CASRAGSSYEQYF.

The rearrangement joins TRBV10-1 to TRBJ1-5; TRBD1 matches at 8 bases. The germline V gene encodes CDR1 WNHNN and CDR2 SYGVQD (reference sequence). The J segment lost 4 bases and the V segment lost 4 bases, leaving 0 bases of the junction unmatched. The CDR3 is 13 residues long. CDR3 loop: CASSGQGNQPQHF. The CDR3 DNA follows: TGCGCCAGCAGTGGACAGGGGAATCAGCCCCAGCATTTT.

The chain joins TRBV5-8 to TRBJ2-1; TRBD1 matches at 8 bases. Unmatched junction bases numbered 10, after V lost 4 bases and J lost 7 bases. This CDR3 is built from 15 residues. Germline loops: CDR1 SGHTS, CDR2 YDEGEE. The CDR3 region has the DNA TGTGCCAGCAGCCTCCACCGGACAGGGATGAATGAGCAGTTCTTC. Protein sequence: CASSLHRTGMNEQFF.